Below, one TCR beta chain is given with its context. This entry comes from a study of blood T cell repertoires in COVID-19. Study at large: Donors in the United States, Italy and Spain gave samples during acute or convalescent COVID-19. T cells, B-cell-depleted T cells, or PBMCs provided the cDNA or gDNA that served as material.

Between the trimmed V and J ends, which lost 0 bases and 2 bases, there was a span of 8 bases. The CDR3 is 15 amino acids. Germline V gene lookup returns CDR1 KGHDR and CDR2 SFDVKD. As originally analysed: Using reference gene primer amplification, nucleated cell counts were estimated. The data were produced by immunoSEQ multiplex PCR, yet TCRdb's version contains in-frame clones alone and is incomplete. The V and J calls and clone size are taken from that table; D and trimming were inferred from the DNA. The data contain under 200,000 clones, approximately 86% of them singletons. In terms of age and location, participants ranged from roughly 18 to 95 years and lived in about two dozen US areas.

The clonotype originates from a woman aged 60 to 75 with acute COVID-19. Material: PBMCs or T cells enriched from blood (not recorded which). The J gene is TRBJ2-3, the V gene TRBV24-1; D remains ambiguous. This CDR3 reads CATSDLTALTDTQYF. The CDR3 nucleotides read TGTGCCACCAGTGATTTGACTGCACTCACAGATACGCAGTATTTT.